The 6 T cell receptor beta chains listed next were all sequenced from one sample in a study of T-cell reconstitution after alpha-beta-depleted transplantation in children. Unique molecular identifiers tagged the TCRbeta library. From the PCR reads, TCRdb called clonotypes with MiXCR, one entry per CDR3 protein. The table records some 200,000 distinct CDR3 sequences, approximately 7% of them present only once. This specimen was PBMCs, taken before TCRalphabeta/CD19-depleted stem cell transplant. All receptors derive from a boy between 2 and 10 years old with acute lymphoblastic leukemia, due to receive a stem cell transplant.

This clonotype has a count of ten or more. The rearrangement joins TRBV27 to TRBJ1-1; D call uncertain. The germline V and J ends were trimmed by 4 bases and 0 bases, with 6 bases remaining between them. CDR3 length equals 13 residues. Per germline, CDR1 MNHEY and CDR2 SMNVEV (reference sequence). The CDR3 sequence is CASSWAMNTEAFF. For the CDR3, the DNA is TGTGCCAGCAGTTGGGCTATGAACACTGAAGCTTTCTTT.

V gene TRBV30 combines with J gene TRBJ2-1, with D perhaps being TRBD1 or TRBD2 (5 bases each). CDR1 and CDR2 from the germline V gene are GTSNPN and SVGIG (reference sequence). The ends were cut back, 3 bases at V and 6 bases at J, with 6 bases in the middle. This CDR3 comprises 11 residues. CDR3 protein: CAWSGANEQFF. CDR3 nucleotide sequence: TGTGCCTGGAGCGGGGCCAATGAGCAGTTCTTC.

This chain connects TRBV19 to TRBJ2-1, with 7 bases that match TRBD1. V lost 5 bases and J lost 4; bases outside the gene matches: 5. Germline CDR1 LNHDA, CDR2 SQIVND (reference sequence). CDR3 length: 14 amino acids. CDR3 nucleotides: TGTGCCAGTAGTTCGGGACAGCCTTACAATGAGCAGTTCTTC. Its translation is CASSSGQPYNEQFF.

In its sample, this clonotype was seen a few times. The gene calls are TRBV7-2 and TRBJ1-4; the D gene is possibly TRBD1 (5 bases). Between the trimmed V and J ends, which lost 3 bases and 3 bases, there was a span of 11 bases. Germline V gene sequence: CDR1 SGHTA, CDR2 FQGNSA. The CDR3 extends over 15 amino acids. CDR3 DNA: TGTGCCAGCAGCTTCTACGGGGCCCCTAATGAAAAACTGTTTTTT. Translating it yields CASSFYGAPNEKLFF.

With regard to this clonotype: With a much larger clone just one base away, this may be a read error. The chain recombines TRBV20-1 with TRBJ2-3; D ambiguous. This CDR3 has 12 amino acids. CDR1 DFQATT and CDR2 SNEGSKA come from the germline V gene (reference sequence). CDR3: CIATGSTDTQYF. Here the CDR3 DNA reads TGCATTGCTACTGGAAGCACAGATACGCAGTATTTT.

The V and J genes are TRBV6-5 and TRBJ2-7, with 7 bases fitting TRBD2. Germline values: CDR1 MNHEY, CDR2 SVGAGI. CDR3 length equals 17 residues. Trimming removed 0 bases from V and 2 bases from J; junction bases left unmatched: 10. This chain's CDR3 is CASSYSFGGSTTYEQYF. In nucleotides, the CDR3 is TGTGCCAGCAGTTACTCTTTCGGGGGGAGCACTACCTACGAGCAGTACTTC.